The clone carrying this TCR beta chain has only a few counts. No antigen is known for it. This table comes from immunoSEQ multiplex PCR, and its TCRdb copy is limited to in-frame clones, with some not included. The data show under 250,000 clones, with around 78% seen just once and roughly 5.5% held by the top ten. The CDR3 extends over 15 amino acids. Per the germline V gene, CDR1 is LNHNV and CDR2 is YYDKDF (reference sequence). V was shortened by 4 bases and J by 6 bases, with 19 bases between the two germline ends. The sample comes from a study of cytomegalovirus exposure and HLA in healthy donors. Study-wide results and caveats: The CMV antigen specificity of a few CMV-associated chains was confirmed through in vitro analysis. Per published reports, the classifier diagnosed cytomegalovirus status with high specificity and sensitivity.

The clonotype comes from a young woman in good health and CMV-seronegative. The chain combines TRBV15 with TRBJ2-7, with a possible D match to TRBD2 (5 bases). Material for sequencing was PBMCs. The CDR3 here is CATSTTDSRTPEQYF. Written as DNA, the CDR3 is TGTGCCACCAGCACCACAGACTCCCGGACTCCCGAGCAGTACTTC.